This TCR beta chain was retrieved from a study of vaccination effects on CD4 cells after COVID-19. Trimming cost V 7 bases and J 9 bases, with 13 bases left between them. The length of the CDR3 is 12 residues. CDR1 is MDHEN, CDR2 SYDVKM, per germline. Note on this clone: What it recognizes is unknown.

Viral peptide pools were used in the ViraFEST assay to expand antigen-specific CD4+ T cells, and sequencing came afterward. Having been cultured for around ten days, the cells underwent CD4+ T cell isolation. Sequencing used immunoSEQ multiplex PCR; TCRdb keeps in-frame clones, though not all of them. Among around 83,000 clones listed, 74% were seen once. Sequenced here: CD4+ T cells from PBMCs cultured with HCoV-229E spike peptides, sampled before COVID-19 vaccination. This TCR was recovered from a human donor who received a COVID-19 vaccine. The gene calls are TRBV28 and TRBJ2-1, with D hard to call. CDR3 nucleotide sequence: TGTGCCAGCACCACGTCCTTGGCTGAGCAGTTCTTC. This encodes CASTTSLAEQFF.